Below are 5 T cell receptor beta chains sequenced from a single sample in a study of monozygotic twins with inflammatory bowel disease. TCRdb re-analyzed the 5' RACE reads; it lists each CDR3 protein once, without DNA. The repertoire shows approximately 200,000 distinct CDR3 sequences; the top ten hold around 7.6%. Source material: blood. Every receptor here comes from a human donor with ulcerative colitis or Crohn's disease, or a healthy co-twin of an affected twin (not recorded which).

The chain recombines TRBV7-2 with TRBJ2-5; TCRdb returns TRBD1, unconfirmable since there is no DNA. Germline V gene data show CDR1 as SGHTA and CDR2 as FQGNSA. The CDR3 consists of 15 residues. This CDR3 reads CASSPTGVGKETQYF.

This chain joins TRBV4-2 and TRBJ1-1. This CDR3 region has 19 residues. CDR1 and CDR2 from the germline V gene are LGHNA and YNFKEQ. The CDR3 region is CASSQEELRSSWGNTEAFF.

The V and J genes are TRBV7-3 and TRBJ2-3; checking the TCRdb D call of TRBD1 is not possible without DNA. The CDR3 spans 14 residues. From germline, CDR1 is SGHTA and CDR2 FQGTGA. This chain's CDR3 is CASSSQGGADTQYF. Variable domain in full (rest from reference TRBV7-3 and TRBJ2-3): GAGVSQTPSNKVTEKGKYVELRCDPISGHTALYWYRQSLGQGPEFLIYFQGTGAADDSGLPNDRFFAVRPEGSVSTLKIQRTERGDSAVYLCASSSQGGADTQYFGPGTRLTVL.

V and J are TRBV9 and TRBJ1-1; the TCRdb call, TRBD1, lacks DNA for checking. Germline V gene lookup returns CDR1 SGDLS and CDR2 YYNGEE. This CDR3 contains 16 residues. The CDR3 here is CASSVPTGGGHDVTFF.

V and J are TRBV19 and TRBJ2-1. Germline V gene sequence: CDR1 LNHDA, CDR2 SQIVND (reference sequence). This CDR3 has 11 residues. The CDR3 loop reads CASSIAREQFF.